This T cell receptor beta chain stems from a study of persistence of HIV-infected CD4 T cells. This was the immunoSEQ version 4 assay in survey mode. Produced via immunoSEQ multiplex PCR; TCRdb's table is partial and in-frame only. The profile shows 25,000 to 35,000 clones, 65% to 75% of them singletons. Study observations and caveats: Compared with CD3/CD28-stimulated cells, CMV- and Gag-responding cells showed lower TCRbeta richness.

Cells were stimulated with overlapping HIV-1 Gag 15-mer peptides. CD4+ T cells upregulating both CD40 ligand and CD69 were sorted as responding cells. CDR3 length: 17 residues. From germline, CDR1 is SNHLY and CDR2 FYNNEI. The V and J ends lost 0 bases and 4 bases respectively, with 17 bases between them. A remark on this clone: No antigen is known for it.

Sequencing was performed on CD4+ T cells sorted from PBMCs after roughly 18-hour stimulation, taken from a patient who received antiretroviral therapy. V gene TRBV2 combines with J gene TRBJ2-3; a possible D gene is TRBD2 (6 bases). The sequence was collected from an adult man with HIV who was CMV-seropositive. Written as DNA, the CDR3 is TGTGCCAGCAGTGAAGCCCCCGGGGGTGGCATCGCAGATACGCAGTATTTT. It specifies CASSEAPGGGIADTQYF.